This T cell receptor beta chain was documented in a study of human T cells and chemical hapten exposure. Study-wide results and caveats: The number of TCRs over 1 in 1000 frequency stayed unchanged after DPC.

Germline-derived CDR1 and CDR2 are MDHEN and SYDVKM. The CDR3 contains 15 residues. The ends lost 8 bases at V and 0 bases at J; junction bases unmatched: 9. As the library was built, unique molecular identifiers were attached to individual cDNA molecules. TCRdb fed the RACE reads into MiXCR, producing one record per CDR3 protein. Among roughly 90,000 distinct CDR3 sequences listed, approximately 10% were seen once. This clonotype was recorded at least ten times. Its specificity is unknown. This sample's time point: patch test 3, about 24 weeks after DPC sensitization. Treatment described: therapeutic diphenylcyclopropenone sensitization with weekly scalp DPC. Patients had alopecia, were aged 18 to 70, and were not pregnant.

The chain carries TRBV28 and TRBJ1-1; 7 nucleotides match TRBD1. Here the sequenced sample was whole blood, taken in connection with sensitization to the hapten diphenylcyclopropenone (DPC). The TCR comes from a woman between 25 and 40 years old with alopecia areata. Some clones in this sample may be carry-over from other donors' samples. DNA of the CDR3: TGTGCCAGCCGTACGCACAGGGGCATGAACACTGAAGCTTTCTTT. It codes for CASRTHRGMNTEAFF.